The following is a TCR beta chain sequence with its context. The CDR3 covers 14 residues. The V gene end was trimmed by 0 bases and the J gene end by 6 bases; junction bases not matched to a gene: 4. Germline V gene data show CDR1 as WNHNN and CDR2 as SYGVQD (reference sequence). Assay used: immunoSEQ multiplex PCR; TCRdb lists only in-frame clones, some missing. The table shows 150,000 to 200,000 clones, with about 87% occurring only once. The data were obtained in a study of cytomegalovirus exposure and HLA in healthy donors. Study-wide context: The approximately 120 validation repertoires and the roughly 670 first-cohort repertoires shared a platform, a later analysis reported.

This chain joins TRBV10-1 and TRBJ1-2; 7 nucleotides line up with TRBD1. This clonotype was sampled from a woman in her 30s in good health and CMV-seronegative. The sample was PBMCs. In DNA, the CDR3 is TGCGCCAGCAGTGAGTCGTTACAGGGGCATGGCTACACCTTC. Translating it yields CASSESLQGHGYTF.